This T cell receptor beta chain was profiled in a study of blood T cell repertoires in COVID-19. About the study: Sites across the United States, Italy and Spain contributed samples from acute and convalescent COVID-19. Sample material is recorded as cDNA or gDNA derived from T cells, B-cell-depleted T cells, or PBMCs.

The CDR3 sequence is 19 residues long. Trimming removed 5 bases from V and 0 bases from J; junction bases left unmatched: 16. Germline values: CDR1 LGHDT, CDR2 YNNKEL (reference sequence). Source study methods: Estimation of nucleated cell counts was performed using reference gene primer amplification. The data were produced by immunoSEQ multiplex PCR, yet TCRdb's version contains in-frame clones alone and is incomplete. V and J calls and clone size are as listed in that table; D and trimming were resolved from the DNA. The data show around 300,000 clones, with around 83% seen just once and approximately 3.1% held by the top ten.

The V gene is TRBV3-1 (or the pseudogene TRBV3-2), the J gene TRBJ2-5, with TRBD1 matching 9 bases. This TCR derives from a man aged 30 to 39 with active or convalescent COVID-19. Sequenced: peripheral blood. The CDR3 region is CASSNSGTGRQPYQETQYF. The CDR3 coding sequence is TGTGCCAGCAGCAATTCCGGGACAGGGCGACAACCGTACCAAGAGACCCAGTACTTC.